The entry below gives a single TCR beta chain sequence along with its context. The antigen remains undetermined. The CDR3 runs 12 residues. The V and J ends lost 1 base and 11 bases respectively, with 11 bases between them. Germline V gene lookup returns CDR1 SGHVS and CDR2 FQNEAQ. Produced via immunoSEQ multiplex PCR; TCRdb's table is partial and in-frame only. The sample has approximately 82,000 clones, 90% seen once. The entry originates in a study of T cell responses to AZD1222 COVID-19 vaccine. Points from the study as a whole: All repertoire sampling was performed exclusively after the peak T cell response. Spike-specific TCR repertoires showed rising breadth and depth after two AZD1222 doses.

The receptor's source is an adult in good health. This chain links TRBV7-8 with TRBJ1-1, with a possible D match to TRBD1 (5 bases). The sequenced sample was peripheral blood, obtained on day 0 of AZD1222 vaccination. The CDR3, as DNA: TGTGCCAGCAGCTTAGAGGCCAGGGCGGCTTTCTTT. Translating it yields CASSLEARAAFF.